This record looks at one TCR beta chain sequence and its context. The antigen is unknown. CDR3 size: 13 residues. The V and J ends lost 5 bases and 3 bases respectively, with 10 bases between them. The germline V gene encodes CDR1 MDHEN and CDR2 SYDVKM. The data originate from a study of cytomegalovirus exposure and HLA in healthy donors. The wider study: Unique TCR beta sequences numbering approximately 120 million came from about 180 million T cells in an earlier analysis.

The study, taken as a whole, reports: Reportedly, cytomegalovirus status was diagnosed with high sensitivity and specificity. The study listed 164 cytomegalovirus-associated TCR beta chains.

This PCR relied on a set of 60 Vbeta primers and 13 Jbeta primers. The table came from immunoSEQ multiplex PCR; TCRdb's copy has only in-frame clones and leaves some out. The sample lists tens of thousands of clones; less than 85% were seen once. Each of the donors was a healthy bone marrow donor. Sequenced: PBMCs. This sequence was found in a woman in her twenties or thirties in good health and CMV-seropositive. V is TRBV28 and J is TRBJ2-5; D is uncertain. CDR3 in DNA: TGTGCCAGCAGTAACCCCTCGGAAGAGACCCAGTACTTC. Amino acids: CASSNPSEETQYF.